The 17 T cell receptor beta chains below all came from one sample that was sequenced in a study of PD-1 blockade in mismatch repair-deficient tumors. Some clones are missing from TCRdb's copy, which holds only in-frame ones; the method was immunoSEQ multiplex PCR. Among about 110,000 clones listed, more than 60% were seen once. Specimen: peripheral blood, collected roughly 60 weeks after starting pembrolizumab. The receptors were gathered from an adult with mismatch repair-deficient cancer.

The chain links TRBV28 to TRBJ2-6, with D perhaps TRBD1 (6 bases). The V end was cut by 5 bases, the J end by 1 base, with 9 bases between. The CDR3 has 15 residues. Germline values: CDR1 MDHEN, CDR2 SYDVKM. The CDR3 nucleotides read TGTGCCAGCAGTCGGGACACATCTGGGGCCAACGTCCTGACTTTC. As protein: CASSRDTSGANVLTF. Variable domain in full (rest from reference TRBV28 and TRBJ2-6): DVKVTQSSRYLVKRTGEKVFLECVQDMDHENMFWYRQDPGLGLRLIYFSYDVKMKEKGDIPEGYSVSREKKERFSLILESASTNQTSMYLCASSRDTSGANVLTFGAGSRLTVL.

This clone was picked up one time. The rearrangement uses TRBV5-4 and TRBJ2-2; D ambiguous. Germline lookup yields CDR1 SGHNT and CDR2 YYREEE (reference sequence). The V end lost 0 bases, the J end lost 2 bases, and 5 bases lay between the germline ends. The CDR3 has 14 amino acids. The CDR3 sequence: CASSLVTNTGELFF. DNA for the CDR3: TGTGCCAGCAGCTTGGTAACAAACACCGGGGAGCTGTTTTTT.

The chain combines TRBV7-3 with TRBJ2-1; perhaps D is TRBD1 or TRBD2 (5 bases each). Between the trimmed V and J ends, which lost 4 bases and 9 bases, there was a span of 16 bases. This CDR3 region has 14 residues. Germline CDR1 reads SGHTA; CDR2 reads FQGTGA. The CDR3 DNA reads TGTGCCAGCAGCTCCCGAGGGGAATCGAGTGAGCAGTTCTTC. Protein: CASSSRGESSEQFF.

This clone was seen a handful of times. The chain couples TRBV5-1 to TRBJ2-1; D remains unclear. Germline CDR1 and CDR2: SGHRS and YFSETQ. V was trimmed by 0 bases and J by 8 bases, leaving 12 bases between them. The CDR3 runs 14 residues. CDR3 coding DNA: TGCGCCAGCAGCTTGGGGCTTAGTCTGGATGAGCAGTTCTTC. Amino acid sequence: CASSLGLSLDEQFF.

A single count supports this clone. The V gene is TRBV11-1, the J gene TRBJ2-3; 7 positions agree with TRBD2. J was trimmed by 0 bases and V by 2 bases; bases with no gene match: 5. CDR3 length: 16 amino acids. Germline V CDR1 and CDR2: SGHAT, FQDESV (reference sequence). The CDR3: CASSLRLAASTDTQYF. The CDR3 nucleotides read TGTGCCAGCAGCTTAAGACTAGCAGCTAGCACAGATACGCAGTATTTT. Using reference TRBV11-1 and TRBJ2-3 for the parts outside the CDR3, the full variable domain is EAEVAQSPRYKITEKSQAVAFWCDPISGHATLYWYRQILGQGPELLVQFQDESVVDDSQLPKDRFSAERLKGVDSTLKIQPAELGDSAMYLCASSLRLAASTDTQYFGPGTRLTVL.

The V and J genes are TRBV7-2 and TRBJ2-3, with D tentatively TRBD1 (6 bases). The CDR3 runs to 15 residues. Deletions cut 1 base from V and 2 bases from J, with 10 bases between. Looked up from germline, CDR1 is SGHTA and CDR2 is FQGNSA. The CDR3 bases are TGTGCCAGCAGCTTAGTTCTGGGACACACAGATACGCAGTATTTT. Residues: CASSLVLGHTDTQYF.

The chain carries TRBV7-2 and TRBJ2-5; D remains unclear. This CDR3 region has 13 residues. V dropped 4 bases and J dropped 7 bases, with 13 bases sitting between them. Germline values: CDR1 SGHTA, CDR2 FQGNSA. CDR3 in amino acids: CASSSYSMGTQYF. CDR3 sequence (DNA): TGTGCCAGCAGCTCCTACTCGATGGGGACCCAGTACTTC.

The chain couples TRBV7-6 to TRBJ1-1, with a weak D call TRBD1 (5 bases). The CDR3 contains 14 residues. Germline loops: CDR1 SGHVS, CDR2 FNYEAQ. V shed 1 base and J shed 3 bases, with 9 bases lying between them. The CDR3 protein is CASSLGQGDTEAFF. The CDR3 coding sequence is TGTGCCAGCAGCTTAGGGCAGGGAGACACTGAAGCTTTCTTT.

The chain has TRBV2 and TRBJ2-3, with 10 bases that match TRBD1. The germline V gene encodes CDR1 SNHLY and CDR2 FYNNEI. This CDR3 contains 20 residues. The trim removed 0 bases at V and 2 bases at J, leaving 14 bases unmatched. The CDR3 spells CASSEAYRPGQGTITDTQYF. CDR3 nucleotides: TGTGCCAGCAGTGAAGCCTATCGTCCGGGACAGGGGACGATCACAGATACGCAGTATTTT.

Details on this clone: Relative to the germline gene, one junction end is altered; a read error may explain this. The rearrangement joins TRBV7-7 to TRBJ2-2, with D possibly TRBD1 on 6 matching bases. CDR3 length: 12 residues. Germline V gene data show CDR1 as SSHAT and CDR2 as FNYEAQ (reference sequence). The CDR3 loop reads CASSLGAGELFF. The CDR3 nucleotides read TGTGCTAGCAGCTTGGGGGCAGGGGAGCTGTTTTTT.

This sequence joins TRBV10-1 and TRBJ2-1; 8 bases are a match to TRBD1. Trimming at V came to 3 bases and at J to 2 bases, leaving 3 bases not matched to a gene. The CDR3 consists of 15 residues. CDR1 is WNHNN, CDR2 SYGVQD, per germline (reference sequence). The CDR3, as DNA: TGCGCCAGCAGTGACGTGACAGGGGCCTACAATGAGCAGTTCTTC. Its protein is CASSDVTGAYNEQFF.

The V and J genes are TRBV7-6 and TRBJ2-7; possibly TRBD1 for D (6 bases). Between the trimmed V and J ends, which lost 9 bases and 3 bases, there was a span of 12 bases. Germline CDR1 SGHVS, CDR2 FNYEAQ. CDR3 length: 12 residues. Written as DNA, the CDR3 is TGTGCCAGTACCTCAGGGGACTACGAGCAGTACTTC. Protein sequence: CASTSGDYEQYF.

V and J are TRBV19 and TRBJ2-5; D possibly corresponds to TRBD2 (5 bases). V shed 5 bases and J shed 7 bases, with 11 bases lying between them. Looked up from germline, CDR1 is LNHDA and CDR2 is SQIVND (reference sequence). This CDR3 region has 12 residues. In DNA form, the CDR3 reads TGTGCCAGTAGTCGCGAGGGAGTGACCCAGTACTTC. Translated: CASSREGVTQYF.

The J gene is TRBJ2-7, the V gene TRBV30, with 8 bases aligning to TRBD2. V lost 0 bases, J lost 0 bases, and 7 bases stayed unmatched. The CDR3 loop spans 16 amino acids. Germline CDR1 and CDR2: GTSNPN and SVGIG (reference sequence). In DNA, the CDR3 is TGTGCCTGGAGTGTACGGGGTAGCGGGACCTCCTACGAGCAGTACTTC. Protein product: CAWSVRGSGTSYEQYF.

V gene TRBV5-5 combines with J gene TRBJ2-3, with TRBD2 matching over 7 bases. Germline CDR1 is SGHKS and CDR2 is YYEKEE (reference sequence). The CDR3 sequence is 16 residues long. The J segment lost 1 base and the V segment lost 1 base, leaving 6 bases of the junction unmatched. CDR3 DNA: TGTGCCAGCAGCTTGTTGGCGGGAGTGGGCACAGATACGCAGTATTTT. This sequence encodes CASSLLAGVGTDTQYF.

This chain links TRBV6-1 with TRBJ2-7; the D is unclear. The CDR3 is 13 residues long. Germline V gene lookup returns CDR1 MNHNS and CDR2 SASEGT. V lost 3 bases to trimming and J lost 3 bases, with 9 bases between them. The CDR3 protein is CASSESVGYEQYF. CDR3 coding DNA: TGTGCCAGCAGTGAGAGTGTCGGCTACGAGCAGTACTTC.

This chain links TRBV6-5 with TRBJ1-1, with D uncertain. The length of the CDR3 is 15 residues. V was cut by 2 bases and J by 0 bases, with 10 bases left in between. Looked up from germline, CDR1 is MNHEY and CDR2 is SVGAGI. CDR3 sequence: CASSYGVFMNTEAFF. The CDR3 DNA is TGTGCCAGCAGTTACGGGGTTTTCATGAACACTGAAGCTTTCTTT.